A selection of T cell receptor beta chains follows, all from one sample in a study of blood T cell repertoires in COVID-19. The method was immunoSEQ multiplex PCR; TCRdb's version includes in-frame clones alone and lacks a portion of them. The sample has tens of thousands of clones; 72% are singletons. Sequences were obtained from PBMCs or T cells enriched from blood (not recorded which). The receptor source for this set is a woman aged 60 to 75 who had been exposed to COVID-19. The CDR3 runs from the conserved cysteine through the conserved F or W. A D gene is named only where the DNA matches it firmly. Size is stated for part of the rows, as once, few or many counts, or as a class when the clone is expanded.

v_gene	j_gene	d_gene	abundance	CDR3aa	CDR3nt
TRBV27	TRBJ2-5	TRBD2	.	CASSKTGLAGEETQYF	TGTGCCAGCAGTAAAACGGGACTAGCGGGAGAAGAGACCCAGTACTTC
TRBV10-1	TRBJ2-4	TRBD1	.	CASRADATGGIQYF	TGCGCCAGCAGAGCTGACGCCACAGGGGGCATTCAGTACTTC
TRBV5-1	TRBJ1-3	.	.	CASSLGAGIGNTIYF	TGCGCCAGCAGCTTGGGTGCAGGGATCGGAAACACCATATATTTT
TRBV30	TRBJ1-5	.	.	CAWSVQQGNNQPQHF	TGTGCCTGGAGTGTACAGCAGGGGAACAATCAGCCCCAGCATTTT
TRBV7-9	TRBJ1-5	.	.	CASSLDISNQPQHF	TGTGCCAGCAGCTTAGACATTAGCAATCAGCCCCAGCATTTT
TRBV20-1	TRBJ1-3	.	.	CSASRDKPYSGNTIYF	TGCAGTGCTAGTCGGGACAAACCCTACTCTGGAAACACCATATATTTT
TRBV18	TRBJ2-5	TRBD2	.	CASSSRLAGGQETQYF	TGTGCCAGCTCATCTCGACTAGCGGGGGGTCAAGAGACCCAGTACTTC
TRBV3-1/TRBV3-2	TRBJ1-5	.	.	CASSQGRGSNQPQHF	TGTGCCAGCAGCCAAGGCAGAGGAAGCAATCAGCCCCAGCATTTT
TRBV14	TRBJ1-2	TRBD1	few	CASSVPGGIHGYTF	TGTGCCAGCAGCGTTCCAGGGGGAATCCATGGCTACACCTTC
TRBV5-1	TRBJ2-1	.	.	CASSLALADNEQFF	TGCGCCAGCAGCTTGGCCTTAGCAGATAATGAGCAGTTCTTC
TRBV7-9	TRBJ2-1	.	.	CASSFSASNEQFF	TGTGCCAGCAGCTTTTCGGCTAGCAATGAGCAGTTCTTC
TRBV30	TRBJ1-3	.	few	CAFRPPGGGNTIYF	TGTGCCTTCCGTCCTCCCGGGGGTGGAAACACCATATATTTT
TRBV6-6	TRBJ2-2	TRBD1	.	CASLSTGGTGELFF	TGTGCCAGCTTGTCAACAGGGGGTACCGGGGAGCTGTTTTTT
TRBV7-2	TRBJ2-2	.	.	CASSLATGGGGELFF	TGTGCCAGCAGCCTCGCCACCGGAGGTGGCGGGGAGCTGTTTTTT
TRBV27	TRBJ1-1	TRBD1	few	CASSGGQGWYTEAFF	TGTGCCAGCAGTGGCGGACAGGGATGGTACACTGAAGCTTTCTTT
TRBV9	TRBJ2-7	TRBD1	.	CASSGGDRAVEQYF	TGTGCCAGCAGCGGGGGGGACAGGGCGGTCGAGCAGTACTTC
TRBV4-3	TRBJ1-4	TRBD1	.	CASSQGPGQGREKLFF	TGCGCCAGCAGCCAAGGACCGGGACAGGGAAGGGAAAAACTGTTTTTT
TRBV5-1	TRBJ2-2	.	many	CASSLGAANTGELFF	TGCGCCAGCAGCTTGGGGGCCGCGAACACCGGGGAGCTGTTTTTT
TRBV2	TRBJ2-5	.	.	CASRALAGQETQYF	TGTGCCAGCAGAGCCCTAGCTGGCCAAGAGACCCAGTACTTC
TRBV5-1	TRBJ2-7	.	.	CASSRGGGNYEQYF	TGCGCCAGCAGCCGTGGCGGGGGCAATTACGAGCAGTACTTC
TRBV5-1	TRBJ2-3	.	.	CASSRDFQQDTQYF	TGCGCCAGCAGCCGGGACTTTCAACAAGATACGCAGTATTTT
TRBV27	TRBJ2-1	TRBD1	.	CASSRGPPGQYNEQFF	TGTGCCAGCAGTAGGGGACCCCCGGGACAGTACAATGAGCAGTTCTTC
TRBV28	TRBJ2-2	.	.	CASRTGIGELFF	TGTGCCAGCCGAACAGGTATCGGGGAGCTGTTTTTT
TRBV7-9	TRBJ2-2	TRBD2	.	CASSVSGSSGELFF	TGTGCCAGCAGCGTTAGCGGGAGTTCCGGGGAGCTGTTTTTT
TRBV6-4	TRBJ2-7	.	.	CASSDSIIQWSSYEQYF	TGTGCCAGCAGTGACTCGATCATTCAGTGGAGCTCCTACGAGCAGTACTTC
TRBV6-5	TRBJ1-1	.	.	CASSRPTGNTEAFF	TGTGCCAGCAGTCGACCTACAGGGAACACTGAAGCTTTCTTT
TRBV7-2	TRBJ2-2	TRBD2	.	CASSLGRDGELFF	TGTGCCAGCAGCTTGGGGAGGGACGGGGAGCTGTTTTTT
TRBV2	TRBJ1-2	.	.	CASRSGTANYGYTF	TGTGCCAGCAGAAGCGGGACGGCTAACTATGGCTACACCTTC
TRBV12-3/TRBV12-4	TRBJ1-1	.	.	CASGWALNTEAFF	TGTGCCAGCGGGTGGGCTTTGAACACTGAAGCTTTCTTT
TRBV7-9	TRBJ1-2	TRBD1	few	CASSLGDRVIYGYTF	TGTGCCAGCAGCTTAGGGGACAGGGTGATCTATGGCTACACCTTC
TRBV18	TRBJ1-1	.	.	CASSRGRHQNTEAFF	TGTGCCAGCTCCAGGGGCCGACACCAGAACACTGAAGCTTTCTTT
TRBV5-3	TRBJ1-6	.	.	CARKSGRYNSPLHF	TGTGCCAGAAAGAGCGGCCGATATAATTCACCCCTCCACTTT
TRBV19	TRBJ1-2	.	once	CATKVRGGYGYTF	TGTGCCACCAAAGTTCGGGGGGGCTATGGCTACACCTTC
TRBV2	TRBJ1-5	TRBD1	.	CASRGMAGGFGQPQHF	TGTGCCAGCAGAGGTATGGCAGGGGGCTTCGGACAGCCCCAGCATTTT
TRBV28	TRBJ2-1	.	.	CASYPLVGTTYNEQFF	TGTGCCAGCTATCCTTTGGTTGGCACCACCTACAATGAGCAGTTCTTC
TRBV4-2	TRBJ2-1	TRBD1	few	CASGGQGIHNEQFF	TGTGCCAGCGGGGGACAGGGTATCCACAATGAGCAGTTCTTC
TRBV25-1	TRBJ1-3	.	few	CASSREVAGNTIYF	TGTGCATCATCGAGGGAAGTAGCTGGAAACACCATATATTTT
TRBV6-4	TRBJ1-6	.	few	CASSVVCTLHF	TGTGCCAGCAGTGTCGTCTGTACCCTCCACTTT
TRBV12-5	TRBJ1-5	.	.	CASGLTVDQPQHF	TGTGCTAGTGGTTTGACAGTCGATCAGCCCCAGCATTTT
TRBV6-2/TRBV6-3	TRBJ1-1	.	.	CASSHPQGLNTEAFF	TGTGCCAGCAGTCATCCACAGGGATTGAACACTGAAGCTTTCTTT
TRBV5-1	TRBJ1-2	.	.	CASSLAAGMGYTF	TGCGCCAGCAGCTTGGCCGCAGGGATGGGCTACACCTTC
TRBV7-9	TRBJ2-7	TRBD1	.	CASTKGGQGGDEQYF	TGTGCCAGCACCAAAGGGGGACAGGGTGGCGACGAGCAGTACTTC
TRBV5-1	TRBJ1-1	TRBD1	.	CASSVTGTGGTEAFF	TGCGCCAGCAGCGTAACCGGGACAGGGGGCACTGAAGCTTTCTTT
TRBV5-6	TRBJ2-5	.	.	CASSAGTQWGQETQYF	TGTGCCAGCAGCGCTGGGACACAGTGGGGCCAAGAGACCCAGTACTTC
TRBV19	TRBJ2-2	.	.	CASSQDRNTGELFF	TGTGCCAGTAGTCAAGACAGAAACACCGGGGAGCTGTTTTTT
TRBV10-2	TRBJ2-1	TRBD2	.	CASSESASGRAYNEQFF	TGCGCCAGCAGTGAGTCGGCTAGCGGGAGGGCCTACAATGAGCAGTTCTTC
TRBV3-1/TRBV3-2	TRBJ1-4	.	.	CASSQDWANEKLFF	TGTGCCAGCAGCCAAGATTGGGCGAATGAAAAACTGTTTTTT
TRBV18	TRBJ2-7	.	.	CASSLMGSTIYEQYF	TGTGCCAGCTCCCTCATGGGCAGTACAATTTACGAGCAGTACTTC
TRBV28	TRBJ1-2	TRBD1	.	CASSQGDRAYGYTF	TGTGCCAGCAGCCAAGGTGACAGGGCCTATGGCTACACCTTC
TRBV29-1	TRBJ1-4	TRBD1	once	CSAGLGQGANEKLFF	TGCAGCGCTGGGTTAGGGCAGGGGGCGAATGAAAAACTGTTTTTT
TRBV28	TRBJ1-5	.	.	CASTARGEIGQPQHF	TGTGCCAGCACCGCTCGGGGGGAGATCGGTCAGCCCCAGCATTTT
TRBV5-1	TRBJ2-1	TRBD1	.	CASSWGTGGYNEQFF	TGCGCCAGCAGCTGGGGGACAGGGGGTTACAATGAGCAGTTCTTC
TRBV28	TRBJ1-2	.	.	CASSGRGYTF	TGTGCCAGCAGTGGGCGAGGCTACACCTTC